This TCR beta chain was observed in a study of T cell changes during pregnancy in multiple sclerosis. Profiled with immunoSEQ multiplex PCR; TCRdb holds only in-frame clones, not every one. The data contain about 24,000 clones, roughly 91% of them singletons. This TCR came from a female donor in good health, enrolled as a control in a pregnancy study. Here the sequenced sample was CD4+ T cells from peripheral blood mononuclear cells, taken in the first trimester of pregnancy.

CDR3 in DNA: TGCGCCAGCAGCCATGAAACTCCGCAACTAGTCATACGCACAGATACGCAGTATTTT. Encoded protein: CASSHETPQLVIRTDTQYF. The chain couples TRBV4-1 to TRBJ2-3; the D gene is possibly TRBD2 (5 bases). The germline V and J ends were trimmed by 3 bases and 1 base, with 23 bases remaining between them. CDR1 MGHRA and CDR2 YSYEKL come from the germline V gene. The CDR3 is 19 residues long.